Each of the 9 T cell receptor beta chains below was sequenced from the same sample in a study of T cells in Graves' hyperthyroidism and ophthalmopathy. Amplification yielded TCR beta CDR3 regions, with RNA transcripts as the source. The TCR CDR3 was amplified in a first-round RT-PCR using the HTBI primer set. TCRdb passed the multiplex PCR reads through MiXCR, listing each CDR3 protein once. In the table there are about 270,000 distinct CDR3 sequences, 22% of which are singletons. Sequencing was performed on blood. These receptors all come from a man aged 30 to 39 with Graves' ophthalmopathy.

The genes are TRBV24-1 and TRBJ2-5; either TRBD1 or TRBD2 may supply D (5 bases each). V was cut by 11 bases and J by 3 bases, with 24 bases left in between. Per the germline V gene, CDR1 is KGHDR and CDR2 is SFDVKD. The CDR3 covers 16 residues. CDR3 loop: CAMTGTSTEPKETQYF. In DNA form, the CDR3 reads TGTGCCATGACTGGGACCTCGACAGAACCTAAAGAGACCCAGTACTTC.

The CDR3 spells CASSYLGLAGDDEQFF. CDR3 DNA: TGTGCCAGCAGTTACCTGGGACTAGCGGGAGACGATGAGCAGTTCTTC. The V gene is TRBV6-6, the J gene TRBJ2-1; TRBD2 agrees at 14 bases. The CDR3 is made up of 16 amino acids. Germline assignment: CDR1 MNHNY and CDR2 SVGAGI (reference sequence). V was pared by 2 bases and J by 8 bases, with 5 bases of the junction left unmatched.

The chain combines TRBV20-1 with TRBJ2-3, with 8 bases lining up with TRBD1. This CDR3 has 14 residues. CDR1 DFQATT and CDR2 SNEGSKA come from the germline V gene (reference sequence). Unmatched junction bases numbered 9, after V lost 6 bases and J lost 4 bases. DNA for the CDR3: TGCAGTGCGGATGGACAGGGAGGTTCAGATACGCAGTATTTT. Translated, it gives CSADGQGGSDTQYF.

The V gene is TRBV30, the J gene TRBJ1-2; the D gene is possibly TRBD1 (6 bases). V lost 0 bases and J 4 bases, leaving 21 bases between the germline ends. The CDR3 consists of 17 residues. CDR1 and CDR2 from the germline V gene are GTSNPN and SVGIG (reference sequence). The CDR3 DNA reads TGTGCCTGGAGTGTACCGGGACAAGGTCTCTCCAGCTATGGCTACACCTTC. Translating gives CAWSVPGQGLSSYGYTF.

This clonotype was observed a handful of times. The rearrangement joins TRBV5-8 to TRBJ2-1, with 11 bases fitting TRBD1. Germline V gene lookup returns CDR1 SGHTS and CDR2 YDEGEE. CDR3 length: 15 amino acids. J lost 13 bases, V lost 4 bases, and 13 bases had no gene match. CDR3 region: CASSLGTGGNNPQFF. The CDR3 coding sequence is TGTGCCAGCAGCCTAGGGACAGGGGGAAATAACCCCCAGTTCTTC.

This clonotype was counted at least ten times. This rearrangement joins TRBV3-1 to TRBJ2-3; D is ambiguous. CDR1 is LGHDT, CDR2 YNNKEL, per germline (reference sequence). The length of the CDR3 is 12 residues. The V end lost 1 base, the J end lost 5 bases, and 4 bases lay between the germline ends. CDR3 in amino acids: CASSQAEDTQYF. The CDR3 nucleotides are TGTGCCAGCAGCCAAGCGGAAGATACGCAGTATTTT.

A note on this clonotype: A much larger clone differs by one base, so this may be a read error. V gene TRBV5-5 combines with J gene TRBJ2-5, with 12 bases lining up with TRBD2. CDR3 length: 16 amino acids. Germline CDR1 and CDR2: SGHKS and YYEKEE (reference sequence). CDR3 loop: CASSLLAGGNQETQHF. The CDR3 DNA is TGTGCCAGCAGCTTGCTAGCGGGAGGGAACCAAGAGACCCAGCACTTC.

In DNA form, the CDR3 reads TGTGCCTCACGGCCTCCGGGACAGGTTCTCTATGGCTACACCTTC. This encodes CASRPPGQVLYGYTF. The rearrangement joins TRBV30 to TRBJ1-2, with 8 nucleotides matching TRBD1. J gave up 4 bases and V 7 bases, and 14 bases lay outside the gene matches. Germline V CDR1 and CDR2: GTSNPN, SVGIG (reference sequence). The CDR3 is 15 residues long.

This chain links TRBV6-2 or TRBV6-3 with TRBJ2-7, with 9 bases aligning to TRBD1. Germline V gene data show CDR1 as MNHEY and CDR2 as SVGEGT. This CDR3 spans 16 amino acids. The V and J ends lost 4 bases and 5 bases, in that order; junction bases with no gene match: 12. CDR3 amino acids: CASSWVQGQGTNEQYF. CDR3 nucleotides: TGTGCCAGCAGTTGGGTTCAGGGACAGGGAACCAACGAGCAGTACTTC.